This TCR beta chain derives from a study of cytomegalovirus exposure and HLA in healthy donors. The PCR made use of 60 Vbeta and 13 Jbeta primers. Profiling relied on immunoSEQ multiplex PCR, and the TCRdb table lists in-frame clones only, not all of them. The sample includes around 100,000 clones, roughly 80% of them seen just once. Findings and caveats of the study: 16,951 TCR beta sequences were associated with HLA alleles at 0.05 false discovery rate in a later analysis. Certain sequence variants were highly shared and formed a cluster, and this cluster was likely a sequencing artifact.

V lost 1 base to trimming and J lost 1 base, with 8 bases between them. The CDR3 has 14 amino acids. Germline V lookup: CDR1 SQVTM, CDR2 ANQGSEA. This clone has only one observation. Its matching antigen is unknown. What was sequenced was PBMCs. This TCR was recovered from a male donor in good health and CMV-seropositive. This chain joins TRBV29-1 and TRBJ1-5, with D uncertain. The CDR3 DNA sequence: TGCAGCGTTGAAGTCCCGGGAAGCAATCAGCCCCAGCATTTT. This codes for CSVEVPGSNQPQHF.